The rows below give T cell receptor beta chains drawn from one sample of a study of vaccination and CD4 T cells after COVID-19. These receptors' antigens are unknown. Each CDR3 protein is one row after TCRdb ran MiXCR on the PCR reads. The sample holds 9,500 to 11,000 distinct CDR3 sequences; around 32% are singletons and the top ten take roughly 13%. Input material: CD4+ T cells from blood, cultured in vitro. The receptors shown here come from a human donor in good health. The conserved cysteine and the conserved F or W are not part of the CDR3 here.

TRBV20-1 SASENTNYGYT
TRBV28 ASGETGWTNTGELF
TRBV19 ASTQTGNPTEAF
TRBV28 ASSPRGNTGELF
TRBV18 ASSPPVAGAEETQY
TRBV29-1 SGGSMEGEQY
TRBV15 ATSRAGSDTGELF
TRBV18 ASSPWSGNEQF
TRBV20-1 SARAGLAAFFDEQF
TRBV14 ASSKLAAPYEQY
TRBV20-1 SATSRGTPAMGQF
TRBV6-2/TRBV6-3 ASTPTGAHYYNEQF
TRBV6-1 ASGTGQPQH
TRBV7-9 ASNPLLAGVKEQY
TRBV7-2 ASSLVSLAGAYNEQF
TRBV6-1 ASRPGWESTDTQY
TRBV5-8 ASSPDFLSRDQETQY
TRBV15 ATRAFSANEQF
TRBV24-1 ATSDYRGPSYNEQF
TRBV5-6 ASSLDRANYGYT
TRBV12-1 ASSFGDKAQPLH
TRBV28 ASRPGTGGFYT
TRBV15 ATSREGGADTQY
TRBV6-1 ASSPAAREDEQF
TRBV30 AWSVGSFRGGNYGYT
TRBV7-8 ASSLKIGGGEQY
TRBV7-9 ASSLWVTSTDTQY
TRBV6-1 ASSTPTLSSYEQY
TRBV10-2 ASTLGGPNTIY
TRBV20-1 SARLLQGNQPQH
TRBV4-1 ASSQGLAGSDTQY
TRBV20-1 SATSGRNPYEQY
TRBV7-9 ASSSGGNPYEQY
TRBV18 ASSPRQGRNTQY
TRBV21-1 ASSKGVERRSPSYEQY
TRBV9 ASSPQGNTIY
TRBV7-2 ASSLVGGDTGELF
TRBV20-1 SATHHNEQF
TRBV5-5 ASSRQHRDRVLLNYGYT
TRBV5-8 ASSIKRTETQY
TRBV24-1 ATSVQGGIYNEQF
TRBV28 ASSPTLIQGNQPQH